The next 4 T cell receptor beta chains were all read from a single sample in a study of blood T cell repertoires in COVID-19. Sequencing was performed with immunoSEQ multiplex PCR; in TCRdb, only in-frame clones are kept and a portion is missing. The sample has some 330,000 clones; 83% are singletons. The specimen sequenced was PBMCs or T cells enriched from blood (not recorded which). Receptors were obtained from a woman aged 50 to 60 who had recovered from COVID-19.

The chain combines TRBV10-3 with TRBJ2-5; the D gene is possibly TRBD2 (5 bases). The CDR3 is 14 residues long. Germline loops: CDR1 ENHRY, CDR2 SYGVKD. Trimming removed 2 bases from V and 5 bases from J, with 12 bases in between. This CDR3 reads CAISEPQRTETQYF. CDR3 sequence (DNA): TGTGCCATCAGTGAGCCTCAGCGGACGGAGACCCAGTACTTC.

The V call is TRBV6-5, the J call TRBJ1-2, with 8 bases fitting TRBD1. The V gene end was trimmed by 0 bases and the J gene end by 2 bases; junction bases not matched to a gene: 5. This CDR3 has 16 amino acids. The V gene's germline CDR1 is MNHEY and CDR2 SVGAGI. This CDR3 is CASSYSTGDLNYGYTF. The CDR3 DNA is TGTGCCAGCAGTTACTCGACAGGGGACCTGAACTATGGCTACACCTTC.

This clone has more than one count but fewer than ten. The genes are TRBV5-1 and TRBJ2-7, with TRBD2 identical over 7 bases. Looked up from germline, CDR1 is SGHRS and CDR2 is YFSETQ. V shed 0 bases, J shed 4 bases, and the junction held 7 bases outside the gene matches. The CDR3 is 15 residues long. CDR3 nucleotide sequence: TGCGCCAGCAGCTTGGCGGCTAGCGGAATGTACGAGCAGTACTTC. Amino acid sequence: CASSLAASGMYEQYF.

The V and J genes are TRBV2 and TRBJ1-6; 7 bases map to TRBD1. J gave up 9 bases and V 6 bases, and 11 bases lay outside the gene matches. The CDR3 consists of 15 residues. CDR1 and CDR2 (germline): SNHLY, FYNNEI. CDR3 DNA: TGTGCCAGCAGATCCTTGACAGGGATAGGTTCACCCCTCCACTTT. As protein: CASRSLTGIGSPLHF.